Following are 8 T cell receptor beta chains from one sample sequenced in a study of blood T cell repertoires in COVID-19. Sequenced by immunoSEQ multiplex PCR; TCRdb stores in-frame clones only, minus some. The data show over 200,000 clones, approximately 87% seen once. The specimen sequenced was PBMCs or T cells enriched from blood (not recorded which). These receptors were obtained from a woman aged 45 to 65 in a cohort exposed to, infected with or recovered from COVID-19 (not recorded which).

This clone was seen many times. J is TRBJ2-7 and V is TRBV4-3; 9 bases fit TRBD1. Germline V gene sequence: CDR1 LGHNA, CDR2 YSLEER. The V segment lost 0 bases and the J segment 1 base; nucleotides outside the gene matches: 4. The CDR3 is 16 residues long. CDR3 amino acids: CASSQDPGTGSYEQYF. CDR3 DNA: TGCGCCAGCAGCCAAGACCCGGGGACAGGGTCCTACGAGCAGTACTTC.

The chain carries TRBV7-9 and TRBJ1-1; D is perhaps TRBD1 (5 bases). The ends were cut back, 5 bases at V and 10 bases at J, with 14 bases in the middle. The length of the CDR3 is 12 residues. CDR1 is SEHNR, CDR2 FQNEAQ, per germline (reference sequence). The CDR3 region is CASSRGATVAFF. CDR3 sequence (DNA): TGTGCCAGCAGCAGGGGCGCAACAGTAGCTTTCTTT. Looking up the rest from reference TRBV7-9 and TRBJ1-1 gives the full variable domain: DTGVSQNPRHKITKRGQNVTFRCDPISEHNRLYWYRQTLGQGPEFLTYFQNEAQLEKSRLLSDRFSAERPKGSFSTLEIQRTEQGDSAMYLCASSRGATVAFFGQGTRLTVV.

To note about this clone: The same CDR3 also results from other DNA sequences found in this sample. V and J are TRBV2 and TRBJ2-3, with TRBD2 as a possible D gene (7 bases). CDR1 is SNHLY and CDR2 is FYNNEI in the germline V gene. The CDR3 totals 13 residues. V was cut by 3 bases and J by 6 bases, with 10 bases left in between. The CDR3 loop is CASSEGGLDTQYF. The CDR3 DNA is TGTGCCAGCAGTGAGGGGGGGCTGGATACGCAGTATTTT.

CDR3 region: CASSLTAGNSPLHF. The CDR3 DNA reads TGTGCCAGCAGCTTAACGGCAGGGAATTCACCCCTCCACTTT. The V and J genes are TRBV7-3 and TRBJ1-6; D may be TRBD1 (5 bases). Trimming took 0 bases from V and 7 from J, leaving 7 bases between them. The CDR3 length is 14 residues. Looked up from germline, CDR1 is SGHTA and CDR2 is FQGTGA.

This chain links TRBV5-1 with TRBJ1-1, with 7 positions matching TRBD1. The V segment lost 3 bases and the J segment 1 base; nucleotides outside the gene matches: 0. The CDR3 consists of 13 residues. The V gene's germline CDR1 is SGHRS and CDR2 YFSETQ. The CDR3: CASSWDRNTEAFF. CDR3 coding DNA: TGCGCCAGCAGCTGGGACAGGAACACTGAAGCTTTCTTT. Complete variable domain (other parts from reference TRBV5-1 and TRBJ1-1): KAGVTQTPRYLIKTRGQQVTLSCSPISGHRSVSWYQQTPGQGLQFLFEYFSETQRNKGNFPGRFSGRQFSNSRSEMNVSTLELGDSALYLCASSWDRNTEAFFGQGTRLTVV.

V and J are TRBV29-1 and TRBJ1-1, with D uncertain. CDR3 length: 12 amino acids. CDR1 and CDR2 (germline): SQVTM, ANQGSEA. V was trimmed by 7 bases and J by 1 base, leaving 10 bases between them. The CDR3, as DNA: TGCAGCGCGAGTGGCCGGAACACTGAAGCTTTCTTT. Protein: CSASGRNTEAFF.

This rearrangement joins TRBV14 to TRBJ2-3; D perhaps matches TRBD2 (5 bases). The CDR3 length is 16 residues. V was pared by 4 bases and J by 1 base, with 15 bases between. The V gene's germline CDR1 is SGHDN and CDR2 FVKESK. The CDR3 here is CASSPDWSLGTDTQYF. CDR3 bases: TGTGCCAGCAGCCCGGACTGGAGTTTGGGCACAGATACGCAGTATTTT.

The chain employs TRBV13 and TRBJ2-1; TRBD2 might be the D (6 bases). The CDR3 has 15 residues. V was shortened by 6 bases and J by 2 bases, with 14 bases between the two germline ends. The germline V gene encodes CDR1 PRHDT and CDR2 FYEKMQ (reference sequence). The CDR3 loop is CASRIRGGAYNEQFF. The CDR3 DNA reads as TGTGCCAGCAGAATTAGGGGAGGCGCCTACAATGAGCAGTTCTTC.